This T cell receptor beta chain was recovered during a study of regulatory T cells in long-lasting Graves disease. Study information: Newly diagnosed Graves' patients had under 3 months of antithyroid drugs. Broader study findings: Not thyroid tissue but only peripheral blood was studied.

Arm-PCR of CDR3 regions and iRepertoire HTBI primers were used to build TCR beta libraries. TCRdb redid the calling of the multiplex PCR reads with MiXCR, one entry per CDR3 protein. The sample yields fewer than 350,000 distinct CDR3 sequences, over 15% seen once. About this clonotype itself: The antigen remains undetermined.

Time point given: newly diagnosed GD, antithyroid drugs for less than 3 months. TCR sequences were obtained from RNA taken from PBMCs. V dropped 5 bases and J dropped 2 bases, with 25 bases sitting between them. CDR1 is MNHEY, CDR2 SMNVEV, per germline (reference sequence). There are 19 residues in the CDR3. The sequencing here drew on peripheral blood mononuclear cells (PBMCs), taken at new diagnosis, from a patient treated with antithyroid drugs. This sequence joins TRBV27 and TRBJ1-5; the D is unclear. This TCR derives from a female donor with Graves disease. The CDR3 reads CASSVPPDRPLSGNQPQHF. CDR3 sequence (DNA): TGTGCCAGCAGTGTTCCTCCCGATCGTCCGTTATCTGGCAATCAGCCCCAGCATTTT.